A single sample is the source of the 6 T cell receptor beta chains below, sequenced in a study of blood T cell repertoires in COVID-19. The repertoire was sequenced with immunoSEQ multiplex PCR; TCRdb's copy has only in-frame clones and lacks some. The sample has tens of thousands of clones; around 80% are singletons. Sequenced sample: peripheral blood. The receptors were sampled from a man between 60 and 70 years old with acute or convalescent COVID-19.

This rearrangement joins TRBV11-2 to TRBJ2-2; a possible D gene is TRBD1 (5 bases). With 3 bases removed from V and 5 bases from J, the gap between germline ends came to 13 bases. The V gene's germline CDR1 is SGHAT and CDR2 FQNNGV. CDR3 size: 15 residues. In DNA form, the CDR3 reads TGTGCCAGCAGCTTGGGGCAGGAGAGGACCGGGGAGCTGTTTTTT. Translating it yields CASSLGQERTGELFF.

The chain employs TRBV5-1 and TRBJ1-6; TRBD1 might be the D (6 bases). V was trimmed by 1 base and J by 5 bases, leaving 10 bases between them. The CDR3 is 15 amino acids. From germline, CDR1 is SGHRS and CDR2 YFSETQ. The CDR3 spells CASSLLGANNSPLHF. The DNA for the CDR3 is TGCGCCAGCAGCTTGTTGGGGGCGAATAATTCACCCCTCCACTTT.

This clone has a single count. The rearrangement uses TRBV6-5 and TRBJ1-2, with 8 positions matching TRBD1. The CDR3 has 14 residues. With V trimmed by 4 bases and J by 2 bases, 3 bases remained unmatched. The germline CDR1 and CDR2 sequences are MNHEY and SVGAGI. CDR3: CASSWRDRNYGYTF. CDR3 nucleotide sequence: TGTGCCAGCAGTTGGAGGGACAGGAACTATGGCTACACCTTC.

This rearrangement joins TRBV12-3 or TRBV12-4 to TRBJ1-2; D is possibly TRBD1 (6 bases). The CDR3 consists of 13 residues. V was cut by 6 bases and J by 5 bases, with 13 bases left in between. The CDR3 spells CASRRGGPYGYTF. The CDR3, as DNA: TGTGCCAGCAGACGAGGGGGTCCGTATGGCTACACCTTC.

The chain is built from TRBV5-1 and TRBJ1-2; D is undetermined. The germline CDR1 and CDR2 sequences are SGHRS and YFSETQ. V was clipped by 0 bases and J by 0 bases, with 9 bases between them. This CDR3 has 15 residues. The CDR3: CASSLDVAANYGYTF. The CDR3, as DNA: TGCGCCAGCAGCTTGGACGTGGCGGCTAACTATGGCTACACCTTC.

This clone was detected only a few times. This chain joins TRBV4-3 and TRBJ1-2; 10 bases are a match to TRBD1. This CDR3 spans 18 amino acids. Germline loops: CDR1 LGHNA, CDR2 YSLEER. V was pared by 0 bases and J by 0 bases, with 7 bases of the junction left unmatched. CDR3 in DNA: TGCGCCAGCAGCCAAGATCGGACAGGGGGTAGAGCTAACTATGGCTACACCTTC. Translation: CASSQDRTGGRANYGYTF.